The rows below give T cell receptor beta chains drawn from one sample of a study of CD8+CD57+ T cells in acquired aplastic anemia. TCRdb processed the reads anew with MiXCR; each CDR3 protein has one entry. Of about 140,000 distinct CDR3 sequences listed, about 40% are singletons. The sequencing input was sorted CD4+, CD8+, or CD8+CD57+ T cells (not recorded which) from PBMCs. These receptors came from a human donor in good health, serving as a control. Both conserved end residues are part of each CDR3. D genes are given only for firm matches. Clone size is shown for a subset of rows, as once, few, many or a class of expanded clone.

TRBJ2-7 | TRBD2 | TRBV3-1 | many | CASSQRGGTYEQYF | TGTGCCAGCAGCCAGCGGGGGGGCACCTACGAGCAGTACTTC
TRBJ2-3 | TRBD2 | TRBV10-3 | few | CANSFGLAGGSTDTQYF | TGTGCCAACAGCTTCGGACTAGCGGGGGGTAGCACAGATACGCAGTATTTT
TRBJ2-7 | . | TRBV11-2 | many | CASSLGPQGKYEQYF | TGTGCCAGCAGCTTAGGGCCCCAGGGGAAGTACGAGCAGTACTTC
TRBJ1-1 | TRBD1 | TRBV9 | many | CASSFQGARNTEAFF | TGTGCCAGCAGCTTCCAGGGGGCTCGGAACACTGAAGCTTTCTTT
TRBJ2-4 | . | TRBV29-1 | . | CSVGGNLAKNIQYF | TGCAGCGTTGGGGGCAACCTAGCCAAAAACATTCAGTACTTC
TRBJ1-5 | TRBD1 | TRBV2 | . | CANTDMGTGVPQPQHF | TGTGCCAACACCGATATGGGGACAGGGGTTCCTCAGCCCCAGCATTTT
TRBJ1-2 | TRBD1 | TRBV7-3 | . | CASSLGTGESGYTF | TGTGCCAGCAGCTTAGGGACAGGGGAGAGTGGCTACACCTTC
TRBJ1-5 | . | TRBV10-3 | many | CAITSDSNQPQHF | TGTGCCATCACCTCGGACTCCAATCAGCCCCAGCATTTT
TRBJ1-2 | TRBD1 | TRBV5-6 | . | CASSRFQGAGGYTF | TGTGCCAGCAGCCGTTTTCAGGGGGCTGGGGGCTACACCTTC
TRBJ2-3 | . | TRBV11-2 | many | CASSLDRGQTGDTQYF | TGTGCCAGCAGCTTAGACAGAGGACAAACCGGGGATACGCAGTATTTT
TRBJ1-2 | . | TRBV7-9 | many | CASSPSGGLGGYTF | TGTGCCAGCAGTCCCTCCGGGGGCTTGGGGGGCTACACCTTC
TRBJ2-3 | . | TRBV5-4 | many | CASSLARWREGDTQYF | TGTGCCAGCAGCTTGGCCCGTTGGAGGGAAGGGGATACGCAGTATTTT